This T cell receptor beta chain was captured in a study of cytomegalovirus exposure and HLA in healthy donors. In the study overall: One earlier analysis, a look at 150 million to 200 million T cells, found some 100 million unique TCR beta sequences. Findings and caveats of the study: Association of a missense DCLRE1C variant with TCR beta V- and J-gene trimming was reported in a later analysis. For presence/absence analyses, sequencing depth was assumed to be roughly uniform across donors.

Vbeta (60) and Jbeta (13) primers were used in the PCR. The protocol was immunoSEQ multiplex PCR, while the TCRdb copy is restricted to in-frame clones and leaves out a portion. The listing contains approximately 110,000 clones. Of note for this clone: Its target is not known.

There are 18 residues in the CDR3. Trimming removed 2 bases at V and 4 bases at J, with 25 bases between. The germline gives CDR1 SQVTM, CDR2 ANQGSEA. V gene TRBV29-1 combines with J gene TRBJ2-3; perhaps TRBD2 as D (5 bases). The sequenced material came from PBMCs. The TCR was taken from a man in his forties or fifties in good health and CMV-seronegative. The CDR3 bases are TGCAGCGTTGAATTCTCAAGCGGAATTTCGGGATTAGCAGATACGCAGTATTTT. It specifies CSVEFSSGISGLADTQYF.